This T cell receptor (beta chain) was retrieved from a study of blood T cell repertoires in COVID-19. Measured with immunoSEQ multiplex PCR; TCRdb has only the in-frame clones, and not every one. The table lists about 380,000 clones, approximately 89% of them singletons. Losses at the gene ends were 4 bases for V and 11 bases for J; bases not matched to a gene: 9. This CDR3 has 13 residues. Germline CDR1 MNHEY, CDR2 SMNVEV (reference sequence). The sequencing sample was made of PBMCs or T cells enriched from blood (not recorded which). This TCR came from a man aged 25 to 45 who had recovered from COVID-19. This chain links TRBV27 with TRBJ1-1, with TRBD1 matching over 8 bases. As DNA, the CDR3 is TGTGCCAGCAGTTCTTCTGGACAGGGCATCGCTTTCTTT. It encodes CASSSSGQGIAFF.